This TCR beta chain was captured in a study of blood T cell repertoires in COVID-19. Overall study: PBMCs, B-cell-depleted T cells, or T cells were the source of the cDNA or gDNA that made up the material.

The data were produced by immunoSEQ multiplex PCR, yet TCRdb's version contains in-frame clones alone and is incomplete. The repertoire holds fewer than 400,000 clones, more than 90% seen once, with less than 4% in the top ten. Germline V lookup: CDR1 SGHDN, CDR2 FVKESK. The CDR3 has 13 amino acids. V was shortened by 6 bases and J by 3 bases, with 10 bases between the two germline ends. The age range of participants was 18 to 89 years, with residence in about two dozen US areas. Self-reported history from a screening survey and questionnaire set each donor's cohort. Exposed volunteers were people who met a COVID-19 case within 2 weeks before study entry.

The sequence derives from a woman in her 30s who had been exposed to COVID-19. The sequenced material came from PBMCs or T cells enriched from blood (not recorded which). J is TRBJ2-3 and V is TRBV14; D uncertain. Here the CDR3 reads CASRPHITDTQYF. The CDR3 DNA is TGTGCCAGCAGGCCCCACATAACAGATACGCAGTATTTT. Filled out from reference TRBV14 and TRBJ2-3, the complete variable domain reads EAGVTQFPSHSVIEKGQTVTLRCDPISGHDNLYWYRRVMGKEIKFLLHFVKESKQDESGMPNNRFLAERTGGTYSTLKVQPAELEDSGVYFCASRPHITDTQYFGPGTRLTVL.